One sample yielded the 5 T cell receptor beta chains listed below, sequenced in a study of cytomegalovirus exposure and HLA in healthy donors. Clones were read by immunoSEQ multiplex PCR, and TCRdb kept only the in-frame ones, dropping some. The table lists 200,000 or so clones, more than 75% of them singletons, with more than 6.5% in the top ten. Sequences were obtained from PBMCs. The receptors stem from a man younger than 30 in good health and CMV-seropositive.

This CDR3 is CASSLTGWEATNEKLFF. The CDR3 DNA reads as TGCGCCAGCAGCTTGACAGGGTGGGAAGCAACTAATGAAAAACTGTTTTTT. This chain uses TRBV5-1 with TRBJ1-4, with D tentatively TRBD1 (6 bases). This CDR3 has 17 amino acids. Per germline, CDR1 SGHRS and CDR2 YFSETQ. V gave up 1 base and J gave up 0 bases, with 13 bases separating them.

The genes are TRBV19 and TRBJ1-2; no firm D call. Trimming left V 5 bases short and J 0 bases short, with 10 bases between. Germline CDR1 and CDR2: LNHDA and SQIVND (reference sequence). The CDR3 sequence is 14 residues long. The CDR3 DNA reads TGTGCCAGTAGTTTCCAGTTCTCTAACTATGGCTACACCTTC. Translating it yields CASSFQFSNYGYTF.

The gene calls are TRBV4-2 and TRBJ2-5, with 7 bases matching TRBD2. The CDR3 runs to 14 residues. V was pared by 4 bases and J by 4 bases, with 6 bases of the junction left unmatched. Germline assignment: CDR1 LGHNA and CDR2 YNFKEQ. The CDR3 is CASSRWEGAETQYF. The CDR3 DNA reads as TGTGCCAGCAGCCGCTGGGAGGGAGCAGAGACCCAGTACTTC.

This clone was seen only a few times. The V call is TRBV25-1, the J call TRBJ2-7; D is perhaps TRBD2 (5 bases). The germline V gene encodes CDR1 MGHDK and CDR2 SYGVNS. The CDR3 consists of 11 residues. V lost 4 bases and J 5 bases, leaving 6 bases between the germline ends. CDR3 bases: TGTGCCAGCAGTGGGGGAGACGAGCAGTACTTC. Translation: CASSGGDEQYF.

The J gene is TRBJ2-3, the V gene TRBV5-1; TRBD1 matches 11 bases. The CDR3 contains 14 residues. The V and J ends lost 4 bases and 5 bases, in that order; junction bases with no gene match: 3. Germline lookup yields CDR1 SGHRS and CDR2 YFSETQ. CDR3 nucleotides: TGCGCCAGCAGCCGGGACAGGGGGAAAGATACGCAGTATTTT. It translates to CASSRDRGKDTQYF.